This T cell receptor beta chain was profiled in a study of regulatory T cells in long-lasting Graves disease. Study summary: Antithyroid drug use was under 3 months in newly diagnosed Graves' patients.

V lost 0 bases, J lost 1 base, and 0 bases stayed unmatched. The length of the CDR3 is 15 residues. Looked up from germline, CDR1 is MNHEY and CDR2 is SVGAGI. This clonotype was observed many times. In building TCR beta libraries, iRepertoire HTBI primers were used together with Arm-PCR of CDR3 regions. MiXCR, run by TCRdb on the multiplex PCR reads, gives a single entry per CDR3 protein. The data show approximately 560,000 distinct CDR3 sequences, with roughly 16% seen just once and about 11% held by the top ten. Time point reported: newly diagnosed GD, antithyroid drugs for less than 3 months. There was RNA extracted from PBMCs, and the TCR library was made from it. Staff drew approximately 10 milliliters of peripheral blood into EDTA tubes. These data were also reused for a study on T cells in Graves' hyperthyroidism and ophthalmopathy. That source reports: An absence of ophthalmopathy progression within 18 months meant stable Graves' hyperthyroidism. Blood also carried most thyroid clonotypes expanded above 0.001.

The sample here was peripheral blood mononuclear cells (PBMCs), taken at new diagnosis, from a patient treated with antithyroid drugs. The rearrangement uses TRBV6-5 and TRBJ2-3; the match to TRBD2 covers 8 bases. The receptor was isolated from a man between 18 and 35 years old with Graves disease. CDR3 region: CASSYSTSGTDTQYF. The CDR3, as DNA: TGTGCCAGCAGTTACTCGACTAGCGGCACAGATACGCAGTATTTT.